This section outlines one T cell receptor beta chain sequence together with its context. No antigen is known for it. Terminally differentiated effector memory CD45RA+ cells were left out of the naive CD8 fraction, which was CD45RO-negative and positively selected for CCR7. This table comes from immunoSEQ multiplex PCR, and its TCRdb copy is limited to in-frame clones, with some not included. This sample has approximately 2,200,000 clones, with about 92% found just once. These data belong to a study of shared clonotypes between healthy human individuals. Overall study findings and caveats: Some clonotypes were shared by all four sorted-subset donors, while others were not shared. The non-shared ones had lower generation probabilities than the shared ones. How much donors shared clonotypes was expected to be affected by sequencing depth. What rarefaction showed was incomplete sorted-subset sequencing despite large depth. Naive subsets generally had larger estimated richness than memory subsets.

The CDR3 is 16 amino acids. The germline V gene has CDR1 SNHLY and CDR2 FYNNEI. Trimming took 4 bases from V and 1 from J, leaving 15 bases between them. The specimen sequenced was naive CD8+ T cells from PBMCs. The chain recombines TRBV2 with TRBJ2-3; D may be TRBD2 (6 bases). The clonotype was recovered from a man younger than 35 in good health. Some clones in this sample may be carry-over from other donors' samples. The chain's CDR3 is CASSATRGWGTDTQYF. The CDR3 DNA is TGTGCCAGCAGTGCAACTCGGGGGTGGGGCACAGATACGCAGTATTTT.